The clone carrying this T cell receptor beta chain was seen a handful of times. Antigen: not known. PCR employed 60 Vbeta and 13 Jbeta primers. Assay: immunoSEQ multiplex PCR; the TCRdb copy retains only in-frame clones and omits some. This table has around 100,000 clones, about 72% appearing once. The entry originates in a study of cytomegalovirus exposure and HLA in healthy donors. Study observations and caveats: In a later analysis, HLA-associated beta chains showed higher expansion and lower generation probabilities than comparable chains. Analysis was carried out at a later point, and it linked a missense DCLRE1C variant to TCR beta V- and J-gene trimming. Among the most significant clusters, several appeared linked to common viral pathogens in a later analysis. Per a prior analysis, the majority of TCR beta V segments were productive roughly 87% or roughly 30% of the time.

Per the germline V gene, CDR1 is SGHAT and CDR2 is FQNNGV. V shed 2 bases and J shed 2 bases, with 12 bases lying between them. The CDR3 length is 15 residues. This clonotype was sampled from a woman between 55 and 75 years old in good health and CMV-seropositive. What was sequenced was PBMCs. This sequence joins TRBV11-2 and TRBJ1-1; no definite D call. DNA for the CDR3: TGTGCCAGCAGCTTAATACCACTAGAAAACACTGAAGCTTTCTTT. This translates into CASSLIPLENTEAFF.